The present TCR beta chain was sequenced within a study of shared clonotypes between healthy human individuals. Some 32,000 T cell genomes, or approximately 270 ng DNA, went into replicate PCRs of unsorted PBMC. The method was immunoSEQ multiplex PCR; TCRdb's version includes in-frame clones alone and lacks a portion of them. The data show 490,000 or so clones, less than 80% seen once. Turning to this clone: Given a far larger clone just one base away, this is likely a sequencing read error.

With V trimmed by 5 bases and J by 13 bases, 14 bases remained unmatched. Germline CDR1 reads GTSNPN; CDR2 reads SVGIG (reference sequence). The CDR3 loop spans 13 amino acids. This receptor was identified in a middle-aged woman in good health. Some clones in this sample may be carry-over from other donors' samples. The sequenced material came from PBMCs. The V and J genes are TRBV30 and TRBJ2-1; TRBD2 aligns across 7 bases. The CDR3 nucleotides are TGTGCCTGGGGTTCCATTTCCGGGACTACCCAGTTCTTC. Translating it yields CAWGSISGTTQFF.